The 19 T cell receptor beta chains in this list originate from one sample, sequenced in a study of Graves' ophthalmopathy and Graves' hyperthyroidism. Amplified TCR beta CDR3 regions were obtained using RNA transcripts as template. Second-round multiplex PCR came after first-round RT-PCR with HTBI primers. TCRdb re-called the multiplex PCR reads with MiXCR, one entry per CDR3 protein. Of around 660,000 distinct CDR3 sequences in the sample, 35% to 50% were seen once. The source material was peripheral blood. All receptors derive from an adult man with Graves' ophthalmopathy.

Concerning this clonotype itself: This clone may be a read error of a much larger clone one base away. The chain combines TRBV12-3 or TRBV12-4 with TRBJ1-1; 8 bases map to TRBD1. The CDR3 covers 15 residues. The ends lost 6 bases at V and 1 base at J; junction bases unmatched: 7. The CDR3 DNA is TGTGCCAGCAGCGGACAGGGATCCCGGAACACTGAAGCTTTCTTT. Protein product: CASSGQGSRNTEAFF.

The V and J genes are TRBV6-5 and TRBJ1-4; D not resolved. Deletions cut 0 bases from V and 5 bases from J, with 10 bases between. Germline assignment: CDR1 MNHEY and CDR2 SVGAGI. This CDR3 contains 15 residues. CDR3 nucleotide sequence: TGTGCCAGCAGTTACTCGGGCAGATCAAATGAAAAACTGTTTTTT. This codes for CASSYSGRSNEKLFF.

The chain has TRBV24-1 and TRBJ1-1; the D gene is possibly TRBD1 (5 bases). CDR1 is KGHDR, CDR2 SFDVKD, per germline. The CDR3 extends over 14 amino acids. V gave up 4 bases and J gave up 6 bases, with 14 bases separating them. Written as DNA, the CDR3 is TGTGCCACCAGTGACCACCGGGACGGACCTGAAGCTTTCTTT. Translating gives CATSDHRDGPEAFF.

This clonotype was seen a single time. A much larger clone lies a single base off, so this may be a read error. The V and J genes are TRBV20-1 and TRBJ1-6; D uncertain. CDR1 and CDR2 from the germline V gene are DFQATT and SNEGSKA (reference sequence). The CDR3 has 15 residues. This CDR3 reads CSTRDAAAWDSPLHF. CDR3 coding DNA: TGCAGTACTAGAGATGCAGCTGCTTGGGATTCACCCCTCCACTTT.

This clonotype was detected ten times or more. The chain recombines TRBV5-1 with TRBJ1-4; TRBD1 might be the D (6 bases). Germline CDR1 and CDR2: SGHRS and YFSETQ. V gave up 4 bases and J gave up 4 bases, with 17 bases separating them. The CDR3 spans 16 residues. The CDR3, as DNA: TGCGCCAGCAGCCCCGTCTTTGGACAGAGTAATGAAAAACTGTTTTTT. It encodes CASSPVFGQSNEKLFF. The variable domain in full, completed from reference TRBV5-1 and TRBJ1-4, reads KAGVTQTPRYLIKTRGQQVTLSCSPISGHRSVSWYQQTPGQGLQFLFEYFSETQRNKGNFPGRFSGRQFSNSRSEMNVSTLELGDSALYLCASSPVFGQSNEKLFFGSGTQLSVL.

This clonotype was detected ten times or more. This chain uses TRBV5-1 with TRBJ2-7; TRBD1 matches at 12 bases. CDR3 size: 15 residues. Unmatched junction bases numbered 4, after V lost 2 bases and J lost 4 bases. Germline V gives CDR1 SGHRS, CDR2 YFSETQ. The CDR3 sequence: CASSFLGQGAYEQYF. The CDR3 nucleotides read TGCGCCAGCAGCTTTTTGGGACAGGGGGCTTACGAGCAGTACTTC.

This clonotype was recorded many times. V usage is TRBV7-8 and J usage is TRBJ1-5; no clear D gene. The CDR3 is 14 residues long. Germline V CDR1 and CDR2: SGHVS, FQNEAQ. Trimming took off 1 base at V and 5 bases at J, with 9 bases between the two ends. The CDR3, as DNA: TGTGCCAGCAGCTTAGGAGGGTTCGATCAGCCCCAGCATTTT. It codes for CASSLGGFDQPQHF. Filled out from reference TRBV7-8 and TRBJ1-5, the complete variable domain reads GAGVSQSPRYKVAKRGQDVALRCDPISGHVSLFWYQQALGQGPEFLTYFQNEAQLDKSGLPSDRFFAERPEGSVSTLKIQRTQQEDSAVYLCASSLGGFDQPQHFGDGTRLSIL.

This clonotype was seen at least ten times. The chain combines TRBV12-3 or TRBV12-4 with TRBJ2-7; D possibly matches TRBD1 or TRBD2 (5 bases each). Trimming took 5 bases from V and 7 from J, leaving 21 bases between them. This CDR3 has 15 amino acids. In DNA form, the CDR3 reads TGTGCCAGCAGTCCTCACCCCGGGGCCTCCCTTGAGCAGTACTTC. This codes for CASSPHPGASLEQYF.

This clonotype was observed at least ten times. The CDR3 DNA is TGTGCCAGCAGTGAATTGCACTGGACCCAGAACACCGGGGAGCTGTTTTTT. Translated: CASSELHWTQNTGELFF. The chain links TRBV2 to TRBJ2-2; D remains unclear. V was cut by 2 bases and J by 1 base, with 14 bases left in between. The CDR3 has 17 amino acids. The V gene's germline CDR1 is SNHLY and CDR2 FYNNEI.

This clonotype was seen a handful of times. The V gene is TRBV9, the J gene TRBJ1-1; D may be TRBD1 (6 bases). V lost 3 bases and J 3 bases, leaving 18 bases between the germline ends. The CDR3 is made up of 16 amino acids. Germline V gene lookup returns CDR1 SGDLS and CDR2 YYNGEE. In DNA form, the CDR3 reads TGTGCCAGCAGCGGAGAAGGGGGAGGTTTTGACACTGAAGCTTTCTTT. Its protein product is CASSGEGGGFDTEAFF.

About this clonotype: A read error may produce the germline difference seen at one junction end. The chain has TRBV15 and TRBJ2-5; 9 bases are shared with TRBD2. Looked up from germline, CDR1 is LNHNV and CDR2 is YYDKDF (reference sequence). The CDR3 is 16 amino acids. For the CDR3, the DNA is TGTGCCGCCAGCAGCCAAGGCGGGGGGGCTAAAGAGACCCAGTACTTC. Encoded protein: CAASSQGGGAKETQYF.

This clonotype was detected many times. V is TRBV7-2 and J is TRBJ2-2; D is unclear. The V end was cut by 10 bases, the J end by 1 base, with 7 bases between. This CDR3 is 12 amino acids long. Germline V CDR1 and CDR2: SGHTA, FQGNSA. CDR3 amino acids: CAIEMNTGELFF. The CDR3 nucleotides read TGTGCCATCGAGATGAACACCGGGGAGCTGTTTTTT.

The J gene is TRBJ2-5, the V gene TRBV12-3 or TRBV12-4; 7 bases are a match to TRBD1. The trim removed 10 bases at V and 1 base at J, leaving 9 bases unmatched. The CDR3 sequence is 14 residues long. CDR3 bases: TGTGCCACCGTCTTCCGGGACAGCCAAGAGACCCAGTACTTC. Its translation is CATVFRDSQETQYF.

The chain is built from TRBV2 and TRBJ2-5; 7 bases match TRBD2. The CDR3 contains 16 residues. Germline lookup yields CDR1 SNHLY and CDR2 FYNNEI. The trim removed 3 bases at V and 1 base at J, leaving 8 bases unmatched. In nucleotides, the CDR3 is TGTGCCAGCAGTGAGGAGGGCAGCGGGGTCCAAGAGACCCAGTACTTC. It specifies CASSEEGSGVQETQYF.

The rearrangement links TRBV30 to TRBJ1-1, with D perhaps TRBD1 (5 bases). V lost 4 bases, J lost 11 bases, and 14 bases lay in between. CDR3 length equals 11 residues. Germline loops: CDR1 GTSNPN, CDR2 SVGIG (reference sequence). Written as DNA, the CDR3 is TGTGCCTGGAACAGCGGGGCGAACGCTTTCTTT. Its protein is CAWNSGANAFF. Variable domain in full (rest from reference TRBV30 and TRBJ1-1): SQTIHQWPATLVQPVGSPLSLECTVEGTSNPNLYWYRQAAGRGLQLLFYSVGIGQISSEVPQNLSASRPQDRQFILSSKKLLLSDSGFYLCAWNSGANAFFGQGTRLTVV.

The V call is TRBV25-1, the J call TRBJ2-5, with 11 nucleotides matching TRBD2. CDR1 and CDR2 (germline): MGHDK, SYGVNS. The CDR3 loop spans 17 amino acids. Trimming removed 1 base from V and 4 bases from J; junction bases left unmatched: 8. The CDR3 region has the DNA TGTGCCAGCAGTGAATTGGGGACTAGCGGTGTATCAGAGACCCAGTACTTC. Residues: CASSELGTSGVSETQYF. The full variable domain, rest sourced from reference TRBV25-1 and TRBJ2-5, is EADIYQTPRYLVIGTGKKITLECSQTMGHDKMYWYQQDPGMELHLIHYSYGVNSTEKGDLSSESTVSRIRTEHFPLTLESARPSHTSQYLCASSELGTSGVSETQYFGPGTRLLVL.

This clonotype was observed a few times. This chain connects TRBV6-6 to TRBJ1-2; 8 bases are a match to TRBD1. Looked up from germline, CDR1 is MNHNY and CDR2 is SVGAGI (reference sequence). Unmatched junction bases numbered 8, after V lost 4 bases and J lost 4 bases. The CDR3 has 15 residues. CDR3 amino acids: CASSFRQGSGYGYTF. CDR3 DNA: TGTGCCAGCAGTTTCAGACAGGGGTCGGGCTATGGCTACACCTTC.

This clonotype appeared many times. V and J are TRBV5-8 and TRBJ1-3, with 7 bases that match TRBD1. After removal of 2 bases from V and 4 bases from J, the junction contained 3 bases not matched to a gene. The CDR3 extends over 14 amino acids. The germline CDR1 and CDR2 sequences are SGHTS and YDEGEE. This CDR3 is CASSLPGQGNTIYF. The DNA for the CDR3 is TGTGCCAGCAGCTTACCGGGACAGGGAAACACCATATATTTT.

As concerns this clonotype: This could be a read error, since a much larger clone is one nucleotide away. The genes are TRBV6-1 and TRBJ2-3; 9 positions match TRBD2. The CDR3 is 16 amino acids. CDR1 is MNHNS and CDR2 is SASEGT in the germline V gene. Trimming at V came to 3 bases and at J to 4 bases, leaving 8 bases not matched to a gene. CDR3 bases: TGTGCCAGCAGTGAGTTCGTAGCGGGAGCGGCAGATACGCAGTATTTT. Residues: CASSEFVAGAADTQYF.